The 8 T cell receptor beta chains reported below all come from one sample, sequenced in a study of human T cells and chemical hapten exposure. TCRdb itself ran the RACE reads through MiXCR, one entry per CDR3 protein. The data hold under 110,000 distinct CDR3 sequences, with 9.5% to 15% observed a single time. Noted time point: pre-sensitization, week 0. Treatment in this sample: therapeutic diphenylcyclopropenone sensitization with weekly scalp DPC. The input for sequencing was whole blood, taken in connection with sensitization to the hapten diphenylcyclopropenone (DPC). Receptors were obtained from a woman in her forties or fifties with alopecia areata. Some clones in this sample may be carry-over from other donors' samples.

The CDR3 is CACRQALEGNTIYF. Written as DNA, the CDR3 is TGTGCCTGCCGCCAGGCCCTAGAAGGAAACACCATATATTTT. V usage is TRBV7-2 and J usage is TRBJ1-3; no clear D. Per germline, CDR1 SGHTA and CDR2 FQGNSA. Trimming took off 11 bases at V and 4 bases at J, with 18 bases between the two ends. The CDR3 has 14 amino acids. Supplemented by reference TRBV7-2 and TRBJ1-3, the full variable domain reads GAGVSQSPSNKVTEKGKDVELRCDPISGHTALYWYRQSLGQGLEFLIYFQGNSAPDKSGLPSDRFSAERTGGSVSTLTIQRTQQEDSAVYLCACRQALEGNTIYFGEGSWLTVV.

J is TRBJ1-1 and V is TRBV5-1, with 7 bases identical to TRBD1. The CDR3 has 14 residues. The J segment lost 5 bases and the V segment lost 0 bases, leaving 4 bases of the junction unmatched. CDR1 is SGHRS and CDR2 is YFSETQ in the germline V gene. CDR3 bases: TGCGCCAGCAGCTTGGAACAGGGGTGGACTGAAGCTTTCTTT. Protein: CASSLEQGWTEAFF.

CDR3 sequence reads: CATSDSMGPAYNEQFF. The CDR3 nucleotides are TGTGCCACCAGTGATTCCATGGGCCCTGCCTACAATGAGCAGTTCTTC. The rearrangement links TRBV24-1 to TRBJ2-1; the D is unclear. V shed 2 bases and J shed 2 bases, with 12 bases lying between them. The CDR3 sequence is 16 residues long. Germline V gene lookup returns CDR1 KGHDR and CDR2 SFDVKD.

The V gene is TRBV10-1, the J gene TRBJ2-4; D unresolved. Germline V gene sequence: CDR1 WNHNN, CDR2 SYGVQD (reference sequence). The CDR3 loop spans 13 amino acids. V dropped 8 bases and J dropped 8 bases, with 16 bases sitting between them. The CDR3 spells CASASSGLDIQYF. The DNA for the CDR3 is TGCGCCAGCGCTTCTTCAGGATTGGACATTCAGTACTTC.

This chain joins TRBV10-3 and TRBJ2-7; a weak D match, TRBD1 (6 bases). This CDR3 comprises 15 residues. The germline V gene has CDR1 ENHRY and CDR2 SYGVKD. V was trimmed by 4 bases and J by 3 bases, leaving 16 bases between them. CDR3 bases: TGTGCCATCAGTGGAGGGTCGGGACAAAGCTACGAGCAGTACTTC. Encoded protein: CAISGGSGQSYEQYF.

This clonotype showed up many times. This chain connects TRBV7-7 to TRBJ2-3; tentative D call: TRBD2 (5 bases). Germline CDR1 and CDR2: SSHAT and FNYEAQ (reference sequence). V was shortened by 3 bases and J by 2 bases, with 9 bases between the two germline ends. This CDR3 spans 14 amino acids. The CDR3 DNA reads as TGTGCCAGCAGCTTGAGCGGATACACAGATACGCAGTATTTT. Its protein product is CASSLSGYTDTQYF. Complete variable domain (other parts from reference TRBV7-7 and TRBJ2-3): GAGVSQSPRYKVTKRGQDVTLRCDPISSHATLYWYQQALGQGPEFLTYFNYEAQPDKSGLPSDRFSAERPEGSISTLTIQRTEQRDSAMYRCASSLSGYTDTQYFGPGTRLTVL.

This chain uses TRBV28 with TRBJ1-6; D perhaps matches TRBD1 (6 bases). Germline CDR1 reads MDHEN; CDR2 reads SYDVKM. V was clipped by 9 bases and J by 6 bases, with 12 bases between them. The CDR3 length is 13 residues. This CDR3 reads CASGGRFNSPLHF. The CDR3 region has the DNA TGTGCCAGTGGGGGGCGCTTTAATTCACCCCTCCACTTT.

This clonotype has more than one count but fewer than ten. The rearrangement joins TRBV9 to TRBJ2-3; D is ambiguous. The CDR3 is 13 residues long. Germline V CDR1 and CDR2: SGDLS, YYNGEE. Trimming left V 4 bases short and J 2 bases short, with 8 bases between. The CDR3, as DNA: TGTGCCAGCAGCTTAATCATCACAGATACGCAGTATTTT. Translated, it gives CASSLIITDTQYF.